This TCR beta chain was retrieved from a study of long-term antiretroviral therapy in people with HIV. J gave up 1 base and V 1 base, and 12 bases lay outside the gene matches. Looked up from germline, CDR1 is MGHRA and CDR2 is YSYEKL. The CDR3 is 18 residues long. Sequencing relied on immunoSEQ assay v3.0, run at survey level. Using immunoSEQ multiplex PCR, the repertoire was profiled, and TCRdb retains in-frame clones only, with some absent. The sample has nearly 50,000 clones, about 86% seen once. The material was unsorted PBMCs, obtained 0.8 years after starting antiretroviral therapy. V is TRBV4-1 and J is TRBJ2-7, with TRBD2 matching 8 bases. This clonotype was obtained from a woman younger than 35 with HIV. DNA of the CDR3: TGCGCCAGCAGCCAAGTGGTGGGTAGCGGGGCCATATCCTACGAGCAGTACTTC. As protein: CASSQVVGSGAISYEQYF.